This T cell receptor beta chain was obtained from a study of molecular identifiers for immune sequencing clone quantification. This CDR3 region has 15 residues. V shed 0 bases and J shed 5 bases, with 13 bases lying between them. The germline CDR1 and CDR2 sequences are SGDLS and YYNGEE. This clonotype was counted only a few times. TCRdb ran MiXCR on the PCR reads and lists one entry per CDR3 protein. Found here are more than 550,000 distinct CDR3 sequences, 25% of them singletons; the top ten hold approximately 0.75%. The chain employs TRBV9 and TRBJ2-3; no reliable D call. The TCR was taken from a human donor in good health. Some libraries in this study had Jurkat cell RNA spiked in. Sequenced: naive CD8+ T cells from blood, with Jurkat cell RNA spiked in. Subset in this sample: FACS-sorted CD8+CD4-CCR7+CD45RA+ naive T cells. The CDR3 DNA sequence: TGTGCCAGCAGCGTAGTGGGAAACGAAGGAGATACGCAGTATTTT. This sequence encodes CASSVVGNEGDTQYF.